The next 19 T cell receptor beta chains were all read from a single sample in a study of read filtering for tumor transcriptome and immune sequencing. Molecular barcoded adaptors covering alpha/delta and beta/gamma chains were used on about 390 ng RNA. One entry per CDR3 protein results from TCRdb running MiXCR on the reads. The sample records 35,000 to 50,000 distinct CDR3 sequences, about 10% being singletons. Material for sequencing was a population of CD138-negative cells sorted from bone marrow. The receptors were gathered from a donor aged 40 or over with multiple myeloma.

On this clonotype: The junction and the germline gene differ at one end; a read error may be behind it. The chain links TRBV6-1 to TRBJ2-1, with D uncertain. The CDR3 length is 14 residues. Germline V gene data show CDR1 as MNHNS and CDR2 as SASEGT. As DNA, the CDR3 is TGTGCCAGCAGTGAGGATGAGACTTGGAATGATCAGTTCTTC. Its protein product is CASSEDETWNDQFF.

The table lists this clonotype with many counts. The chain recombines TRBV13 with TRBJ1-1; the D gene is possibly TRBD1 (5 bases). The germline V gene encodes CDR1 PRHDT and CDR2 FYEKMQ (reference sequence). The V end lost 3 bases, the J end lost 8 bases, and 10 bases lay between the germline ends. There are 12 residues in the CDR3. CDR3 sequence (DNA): TGTGCCAGCAGCTTGAGCGGGACCGAAGCTTTCTTT. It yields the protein CASSLSGTEAFF.

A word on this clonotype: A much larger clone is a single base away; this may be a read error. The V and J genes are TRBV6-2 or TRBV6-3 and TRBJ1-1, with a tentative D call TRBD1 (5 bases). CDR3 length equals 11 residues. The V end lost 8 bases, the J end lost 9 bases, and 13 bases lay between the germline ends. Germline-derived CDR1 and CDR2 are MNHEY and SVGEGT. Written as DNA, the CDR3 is TGTGCCAGCCGGGGCACCGTAAAAGCTTTCTTT. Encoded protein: CASRGTVKAFF.

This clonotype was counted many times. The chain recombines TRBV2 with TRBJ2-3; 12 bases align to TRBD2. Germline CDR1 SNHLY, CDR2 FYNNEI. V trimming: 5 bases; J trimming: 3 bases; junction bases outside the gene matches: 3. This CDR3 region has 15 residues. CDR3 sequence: CASSTSGGSTDTQYF. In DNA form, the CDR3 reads TGTGCCAGCAGTACTAGCGGGGGGTCGACAGATACGCAGTATTTT.

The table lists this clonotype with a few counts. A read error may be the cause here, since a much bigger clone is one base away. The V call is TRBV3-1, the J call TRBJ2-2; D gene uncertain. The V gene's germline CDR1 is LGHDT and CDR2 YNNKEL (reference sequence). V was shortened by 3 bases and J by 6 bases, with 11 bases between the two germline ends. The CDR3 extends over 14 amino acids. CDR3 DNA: TGTGCCAGCAGCCAGCCAGAGAAAGCCGGGGAGCTGTTTTTT. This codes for CASSQPEKAGELFF.

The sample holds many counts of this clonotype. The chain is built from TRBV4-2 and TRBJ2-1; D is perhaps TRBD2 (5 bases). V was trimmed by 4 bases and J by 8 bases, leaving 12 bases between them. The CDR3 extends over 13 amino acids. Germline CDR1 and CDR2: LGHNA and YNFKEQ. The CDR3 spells CASSPGERYEQFF. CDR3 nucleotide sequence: TGTGCCAGCAGCCCCGGGGAAAGGTATGAGCAGTTCTTC.

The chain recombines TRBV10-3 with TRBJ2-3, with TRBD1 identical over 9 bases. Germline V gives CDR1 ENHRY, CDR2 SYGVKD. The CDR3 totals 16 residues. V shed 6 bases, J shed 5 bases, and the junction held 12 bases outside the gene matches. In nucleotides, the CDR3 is TGTGCCATCAGGGAAAAAACAGGGGGCGATGGAGATACGCAGTATTTT. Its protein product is CAIREKTGGDGDTQYF.

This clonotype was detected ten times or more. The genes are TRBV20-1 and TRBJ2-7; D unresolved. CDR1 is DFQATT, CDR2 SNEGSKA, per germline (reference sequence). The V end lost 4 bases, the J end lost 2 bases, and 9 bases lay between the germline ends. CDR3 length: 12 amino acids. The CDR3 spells CSATTGTYEQYF. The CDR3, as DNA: TGCAGTGCTACGACTGGTACCTACGAGCAGTACTTC.

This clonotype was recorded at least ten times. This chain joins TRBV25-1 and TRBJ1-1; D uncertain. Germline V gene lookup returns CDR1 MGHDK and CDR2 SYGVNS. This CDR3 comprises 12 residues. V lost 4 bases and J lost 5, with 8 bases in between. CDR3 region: CASSAQTTEAFF. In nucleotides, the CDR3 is TGTGCCAGCAGTGCCCAAACGACTGAAGCTTTCTTT.

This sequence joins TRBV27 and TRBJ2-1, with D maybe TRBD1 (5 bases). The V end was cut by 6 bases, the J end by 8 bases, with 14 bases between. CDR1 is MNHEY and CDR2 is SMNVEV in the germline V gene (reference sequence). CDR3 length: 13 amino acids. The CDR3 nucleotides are TGTGCCAGCAGCCATCCAGGGATACATGAGCAGTTCTTC. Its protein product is CASSHPGIHEQFF.

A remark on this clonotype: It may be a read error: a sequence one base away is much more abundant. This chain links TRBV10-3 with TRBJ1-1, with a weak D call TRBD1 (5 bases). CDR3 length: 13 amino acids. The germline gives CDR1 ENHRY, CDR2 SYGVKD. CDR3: CASRVDANTEAVF. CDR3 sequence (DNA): TGCGCCAGCAGGGTGGACGCAAACACTGAAGCTGTCTTT.

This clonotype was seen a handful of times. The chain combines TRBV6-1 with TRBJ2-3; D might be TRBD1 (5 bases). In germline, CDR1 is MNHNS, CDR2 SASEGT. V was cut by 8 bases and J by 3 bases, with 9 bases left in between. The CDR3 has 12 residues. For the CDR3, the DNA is TGTGCCAGCGGAACAGGAACAGATACGCAGTATTTT. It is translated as CASGTGTDTQYF.

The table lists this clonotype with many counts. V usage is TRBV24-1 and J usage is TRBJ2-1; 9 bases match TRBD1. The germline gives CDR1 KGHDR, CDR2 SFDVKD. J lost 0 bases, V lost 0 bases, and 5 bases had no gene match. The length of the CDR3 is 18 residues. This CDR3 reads CATSDLGTGLSSYNEQFF. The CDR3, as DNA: TGTGCCACCAGTGATTTGGGGACAGGGCTAAGCTCCTACAATGAGCAGTTCTTC.

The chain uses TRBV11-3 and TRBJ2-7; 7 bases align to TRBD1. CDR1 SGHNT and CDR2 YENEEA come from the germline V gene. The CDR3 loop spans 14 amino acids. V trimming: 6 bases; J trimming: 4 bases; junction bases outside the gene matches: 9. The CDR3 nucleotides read TGTGCCAGCAGGCCCCGGGACAGCTCGTACGAGCAGTACTTC. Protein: CASRPRDSSYEQYF.

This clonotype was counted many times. The DNA for the CDR3 is TGTGCCAGCAGTTACTCCGGGGACAGGGGTGAAAAACTGTTTTTT. Its translation: CASSYSGDRGEKLFF. The V gene is TRBV6-5, the J gene TRBJ1-4; 10 nucleotides line up with TRBD1. The CDR3 spans 15 residues. With V trimmed by 0 bases and J by 7 bases, 2 bases remained unmatched. Per the germline V gene, CDR1 is MNHEY and CDR2 is SVGAGI.

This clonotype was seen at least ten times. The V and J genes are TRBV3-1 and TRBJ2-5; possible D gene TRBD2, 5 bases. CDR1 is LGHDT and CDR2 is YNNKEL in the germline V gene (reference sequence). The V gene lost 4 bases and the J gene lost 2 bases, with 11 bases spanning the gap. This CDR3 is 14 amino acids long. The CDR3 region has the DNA TGTGCCAGCAGCCGCCTCGGAGGACAAGAGACCCAGTACTTC. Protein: CASSRLGGQETQYF.

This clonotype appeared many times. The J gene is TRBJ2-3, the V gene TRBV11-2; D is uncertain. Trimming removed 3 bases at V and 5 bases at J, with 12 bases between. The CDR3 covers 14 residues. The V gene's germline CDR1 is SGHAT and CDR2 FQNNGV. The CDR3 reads CASSFRNPGDTQYF. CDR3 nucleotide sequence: TGTGCCAGCAGCTTTAGAAATCCAGGAGATACGCAGTATTTT.

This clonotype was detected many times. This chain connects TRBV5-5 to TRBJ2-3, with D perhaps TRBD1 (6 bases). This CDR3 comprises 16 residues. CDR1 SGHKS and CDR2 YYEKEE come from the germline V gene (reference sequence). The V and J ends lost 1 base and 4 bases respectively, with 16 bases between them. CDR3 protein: CASSLLGGGEADTQYF. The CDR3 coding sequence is TGTGCCAGCAGCTTGTTAGGTGGGGGCGAGGCAGATACGCAGTATTTT.

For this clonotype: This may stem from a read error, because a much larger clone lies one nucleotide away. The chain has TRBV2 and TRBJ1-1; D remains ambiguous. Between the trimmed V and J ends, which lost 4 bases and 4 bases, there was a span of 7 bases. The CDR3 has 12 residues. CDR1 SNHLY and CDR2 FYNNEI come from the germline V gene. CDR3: CASSVGSTEAFF. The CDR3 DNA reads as TGTGCCAGCAGTGTAGGGAGCACTGAAGCTTTCTTT. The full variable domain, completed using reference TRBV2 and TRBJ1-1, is EPEVTQTPSHQVTQMGQEVILRCVPISNHLYFYWYRQILGQKVEFLVSFYNNEISEKSEIFDDQFSVERPDGSNFTLKIRSTKLEDSAMYFCASSVGSTEAFFGQGTRLTVV.